Listed here are 16 T cell receptor beta chains from one sample, sequenced in a study of blood T cell repertoires in COVID-19. TCRdb's copy holds only in-frame clones and misses some; the assay was immunoSEQ multiplex PCR. The data show around 120,000 clones, with over 60% seen just once and roughly 5.6% held by the top ten. Sequences were obtained from peripheral blood. The origin of the receptors is a man in his 70s with acute or convalescent COVID-19.

This sequence joins TRBV11-1 and TRBJ2-5, with a tentative D call TRBD2 (5 bases). Trimming left V 3 bases short and J 2 bases short, with 7 bases between. Germline assignment: CDR1 SGHAT and CDR2 FQDESV (reference sequence). The CDR3 contains 13 residues. The CDR3 loop is CASSFGDQETQYF. The CDR3 DNA is TGTGCCAGCAGCTTCGGGGATCAAGAGACCCAGTACTTC.

The V and J genes are TRBV4-2 and TRBJ2-5, with D possibly being TRBD2 (6 bases). This CDR3 has 15 amino acids. From germline, CDR1 is LGHNA and CDR2 YNFKEQ. The germline V and J ends were trimmed by 2 bases and 5 bases, with 15 bases remaining between them. The CDR3 loop is CASSQPDAGRETQYF. The CDR3 DNA follows: TGTGCCAGCAGCCAACCGGACGCGGGAAGGGAGACCCAGTACTTC.

The chain links TRBV7-3 to TRBJ1-1; no reliable D call. CDR1 is SGHTA, CDR2 FQGTGA, per germline. The V end was cut by 5 bases, the J end by 2 bases, with 12 bases between. The CDR3 contains 14 residues. In nucleotides, the CDR3 is TGTGCCAGCAGCCCATACACCTCCAACACTGAAGCTTTCTTT. This gives the protein CASSPYTSNTEAFF.

The rearrangement uses TRBV3-1 (or the pseudogene TRBV3-2) and TRBJ2-2; no definite D call. Germline V gene data show CDR1 as LGHDT and CDR2 as YNNKEL (reference sequence). This CDR3 is 15 amino acids long. V shed 0 bases and J shed 0 bases, with 5 bases lying between them. The DNA for the CDR3 is TGTGCCAGCAGCCAAGATATAGCGAACACCGGGGAGCTGTTTTTT. The encoded protein is CASSQDIANTGELFF.

The chain joins TRBV5-4 to TRBJ2-7; a weak D match, TRBD2 (5 bases). The CDR3 extends over 13 amino acids. Germline CDR1 is SGHNT and CDR2 is YYREEE (reference sequence). The germline V and J ends were trimmed by 3 bases and 5 bases, with 12 bases remaining between them. CDR3 amino acids: CASSSGIGDEQYF. The CDR3 nucleotides read TGTGCCAGCAGCTCCGGGATCGGGGACGAGCAGTACTTC.

This clone was counted once. Other DNA sequences in this sample translate to the same CDR3. V usage is TRBV28 and J usage is TRBJ2-5, with D uncertain. The CDR3 contains 11 residues. Germline V gene sequence: CDR1 MDHEN, CDR2 SYDVKM. Trimming shortened V by 4 bases and J by 2 bases, and 2 bases separated the two germline ends. CDR3 loop: CASSSQETQYF. The CDR3 DNA reads TGTGCCAGCAGTTCTCAAGAGACCCAGTACTTC.

The V call is TRBV7-8, the J call TRBJ1-1; D call uncertain. Deletions cut 0 bases from V and 6 bases from J, with 8 bases between. Germline CDR1 is SGHVS and CDR2 is FQNEAQ. The CDR3 runs 13 residues. In DNA form, the CDR3 reads TGTGCCAGCAGCTTAGCGCGGAGGGCTGAAGCTTTCTTT. As protein: CASSLARRAEAFF.

A few counts support this clone. CDR3 in DNA: TGTGCCAGCACCTCCCTCGAGCAGTACTTC. The encoded protein is CASTSLEQYF. The rearrangement links TRBV7-9 to TRBJ2-7, with D unresolved. Per germline, CDR1 SEHNR and CDR2 FQNEAQ (reference sequence). The length of the CDR3 is 10 residues. V was shortened by 7 bases and J by 6 bases, with 7 bases between the two germline ends. Based on the CDR3 plus reference TRBV7-9 and TRBJ2-7, the full variable domain is DTGVSQNPRHKITKRGQNVTFRCDPISEHNRLYWYRQTLGQGPEFLTYFQNEAQLEKSRLLSDRFSAERPKGSFSTLEIQRTEQGDSAMYLCASTSLEQYFGPGTRLTVT.

This clone was picked up a small number of times. The chain recombines TRBV4-1 with TRBJ2-7; D gene ambiguous. With 1 base removed from V and 3 bases from J, the gap between germline ends came to 7 bases. This CDR3 is 13 amino acids long. Germline-derived CDR1 and CDR2 are MGHRA and YSYEKL. CDR3 amino acids: CASSQAPNYEQYF. CDR3 nucleotide sequence: TGCGCCAGCAGCCAAGCCCCCAACTACGAGCAGTACTTC.

As concerns this clone: This sample includes further DNA sequences coding for the same CDR3. The chain has TRBV9 and TRBJ2-7, with TRBD1 identical over 10 bases. The CDR3 totals 15 residues. V shed 0 bases, J shed 1 base, and the junction held 1 base outside the gene matches. Germline CDR1 reads SGDLS; CDR2 reads YYNGEE. CDR3 loop: CASSVEGQGSYEQYF. DNA for the CDR3: TGTGCCAGCAGCGTAGAGGGACAGGGGTCCTACGAGCAGTACTTC. The whole variable domain, remainder taken from reference TRBV9 and TRBJ2-7, is DSGVTQTPKHLITATGQRVTLRCSPRSGDLSVYWYQQSLDQGLQFLIQYYNGEERAKGNILERFSAQQFPDLHSELNLSSLELGDSALYFCASSVEGQGSYEQYFGPGTRLTVT.

The chain couples TRBV6-6 to TRBJ2-7, with 7 bases that match TRBD1. Trimming cost V 0 bases and J 3 bases; bases outside gene matches: 2. There are 14 residues in the CDR3. The germline V gene has CDR1 MNHNY and CDR2 SVGAGI (reference sequence). The CDR3 coding sequence is TGTGCCAGCAGTTACTCAGGACAGGTCTACGAGCAGTACTTC. Amino acid sequence: CASSYSGQVYEQYF.

This chain connects TRBV6-5 to TRBJ2-4; 7 bases line up with TRBD1. The CDR3 covers 15 residues. V dropped 5 bases and J dropped 7; count of bases not matched to a gene: 11. Germline values: CDR1 MNHEY, CDR2 SVGAGI. The CDR3 sequence: CASSTGRGSTNIQYF. CDR3 nucleotide sequence: TGTGCCAGCAGTACAGGCAGGGGGAGTACGAACATTCAGTACTTC.

This sequence joins TRBV5-1 and TRBJ2-5; 8 bases fit TRBD1. V gave up 1 base and J gave up 4 bases; unmatched junction bases: 3. The germline gives CDR1 SGHRS, CDR2 YFSETQ. The CDR3 extends over 14 amino acids. Here the CDR3 reads CASSLPRGRETQYF. CDR3 DNA sequence: TGCGCCAGCAGCTTGCCCAGGGGGCGAGAGACCCAGTACTTC.

V gene TRBV29-1 combines with J gene TRBJ2-1; tentative D call: TRBD2 (6 bases). This CDR3 is built from 12 residues. Trimming cost V 3 bases and J 6 bases, with 9 bases left between them. Per germline, CDR1 SQVTM and CDR2 ANQGSEA. CDR3 sequence reads: CSVEKGGNEQFF. For the CDR3, the DNA is TGCAGCGTTGAGAAGGGAGGCAATGAGCAGTTCTTC.

The rearrangement uses TRBV20-1 and TRBJ1-3; 7 nucleotides match TRBD1. The CDR3 totals 13 residues. V lost 3 bases, J lost 4 bases, and 3 bases stayed unmatched. Germline-derived CDR1 and CDR2 are DFQATT and SNEGSKA (reference sequence). DNA for the CDR3: TGCAGTGCTAGTCCGGACAGGGGAAACACCATATATTTT. Translating gives CSASPDRGNTIYF.

The count of this clone is one. J is TRBJ1-5 and V is TRBV2; D is perhaps TRBD1 (6 bases). V lost 6 bases to trimming and J lost 2 bases, with 8 bases between them. The CDR3 has 13 amino acids. Germline CDR1 SNHLY, CDR2 FYNNEI. The CDR3 DNA follows: TGTGCCAGCAGAAGACAGGGCAATCAGCCCCAGCATTTT. This sequence encodes CASRRQGNQPQHF. Complete variable domain (other parts from reference TRBV2 and TRBJ1-5): EPEVTQTPSHQVTQMGQEVILRCVPISNHLYFYWYRQILGQKVEFLVSFYNNEISEKSEIFDDQFSVERPDGSNFTLKIRSTKLEDSAMYFCASRRQGNQPQHFGDGTRLSIL.